The sequence of this T cell receptor (beta chain) was determined in a study of T cell repertoires in cytomegalovirus infection. Study background: Both CMV infection and a matching HLA type were indicated by public TCR beta signatures.

Study-wide results and limits: Carriage of CMV together with the relevant HLA was identifiable through cumulative public TCR beta family frequency.

About this clonotype itself: Its antigen is unknown.

One entry per CDR3 protein, called by TCRdb with MiXCR from the reads. The sample records around 200,000 distinct CDR3 sequences, 17% being singletons. Sequenced material: CD8+ T cells from PBMCs. This TCR was sampled from a human donor in good health (CMV status not recorded). Some clones in this sample may be carry-over from other donors' samples.

DNA for the CDR3: TGTGCCAGCAGCTTAGTTGTCATCGAACCCCTCCACTTT. This codes for CASSLVVIEPLHF. The chain links TRBV7-2 to TRBJ1-6; D ambiguous. CDR3 size: 13 residues. The germline CDR1 and CDR2 sequences are SGHTA and FQGNSA. Trimming stripped 1 base from V and 12 bases from J, with 10 bases between.